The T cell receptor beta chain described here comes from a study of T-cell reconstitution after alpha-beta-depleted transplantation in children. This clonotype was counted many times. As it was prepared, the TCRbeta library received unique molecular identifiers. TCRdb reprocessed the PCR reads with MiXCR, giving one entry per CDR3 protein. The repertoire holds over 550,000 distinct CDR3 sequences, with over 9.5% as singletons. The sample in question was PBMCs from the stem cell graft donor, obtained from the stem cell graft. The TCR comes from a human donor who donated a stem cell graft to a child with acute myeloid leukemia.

DNA for the CDR3: TGCAGTGCTGCCCGGGACAGGGGCTTGACAGATACGCAGTATTTT. Protein product: CSAARDRGLTDTQYF. V gene TRBV20-1 combines with J gene TRBJ2-3; TRBD1 agrees at 10 bases. J lost 3 bases, V lost 5 bases, and 8 bases had no gene match. CDR1 and CDR2 from the germline V gene are DFQATT and SNEGSKA (reference sequence). The CDR3 covers 15 residues.